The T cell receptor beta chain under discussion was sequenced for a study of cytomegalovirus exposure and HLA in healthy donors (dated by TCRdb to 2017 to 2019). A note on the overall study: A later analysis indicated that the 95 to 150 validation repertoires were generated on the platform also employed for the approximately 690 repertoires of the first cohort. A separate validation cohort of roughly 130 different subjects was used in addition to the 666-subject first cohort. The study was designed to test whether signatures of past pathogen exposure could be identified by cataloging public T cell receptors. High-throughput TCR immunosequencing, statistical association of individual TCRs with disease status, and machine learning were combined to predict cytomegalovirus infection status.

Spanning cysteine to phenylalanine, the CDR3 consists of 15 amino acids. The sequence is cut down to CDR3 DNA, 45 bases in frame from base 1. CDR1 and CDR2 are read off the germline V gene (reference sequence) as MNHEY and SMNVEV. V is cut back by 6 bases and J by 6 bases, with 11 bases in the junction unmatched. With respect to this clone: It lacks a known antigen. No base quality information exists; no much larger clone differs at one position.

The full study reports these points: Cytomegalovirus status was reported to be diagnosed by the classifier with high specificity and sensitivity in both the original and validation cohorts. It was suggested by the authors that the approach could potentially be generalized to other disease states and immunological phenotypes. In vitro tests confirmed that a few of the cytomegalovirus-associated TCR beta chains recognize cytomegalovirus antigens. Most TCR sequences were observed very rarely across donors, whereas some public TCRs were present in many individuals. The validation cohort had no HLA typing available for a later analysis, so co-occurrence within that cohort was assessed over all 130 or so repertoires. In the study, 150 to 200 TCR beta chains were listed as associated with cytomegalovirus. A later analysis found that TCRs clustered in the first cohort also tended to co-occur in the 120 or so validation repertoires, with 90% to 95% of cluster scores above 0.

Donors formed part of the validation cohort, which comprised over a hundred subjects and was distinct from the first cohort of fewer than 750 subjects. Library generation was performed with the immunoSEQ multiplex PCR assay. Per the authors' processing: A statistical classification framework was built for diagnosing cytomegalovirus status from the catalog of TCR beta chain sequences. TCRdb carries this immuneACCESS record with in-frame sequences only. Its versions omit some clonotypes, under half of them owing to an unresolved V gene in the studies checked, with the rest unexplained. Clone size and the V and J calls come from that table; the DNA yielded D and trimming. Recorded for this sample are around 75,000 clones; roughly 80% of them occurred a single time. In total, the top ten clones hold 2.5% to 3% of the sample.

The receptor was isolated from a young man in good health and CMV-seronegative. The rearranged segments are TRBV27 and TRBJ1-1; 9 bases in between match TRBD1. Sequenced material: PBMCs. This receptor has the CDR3 CASSLDRDRAPEAFF. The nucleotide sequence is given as TGTGCCAGCAGCCTGGACCGGGACAGGGCCCCTGAAGCTTTCTTT.